These 15 T cell receptor beta chains originate from one sample sequenced in a study of cytomegalovirus exposure and HLA in healthy donors. PCR employed 60 Vbeta and 13 Jbeta primers. TCRdb's copy holds only in-frame clones and misses some; the assay was immunoSEQ multiplex PCR. The sample shows approximately 190,000 clones, roughly 13% of them seen only once. Specimen: PBMCs. The receptor set was obtained from a man aged 50-59 years in good health and CMV-seropositive.

In its sample, this clone was seen many times. The same CDR3 arises from other DNA sequences in this sample as well. This CDR3 reads CASSQDPQGGSNQPQHF. The CDR3 DNA follows: TGCGCCAGCAGCCAAGACCCTCAGGGGGGCAGCAATCAGCCCCAGCATTTT. V gene TRBV4-3 combines with J gene TRBJ1-5; 7 nucleotides line up with TRBD1. The trim removed 0 bases at V and 1 base at J, leaving 6 bases unmatched. This CDR3 has 17 residues. Per the germline V gene, CDR1 is LGHNA and CDR2 is YSLEER.

This clone was observed a few times. The CDR3: CASSLATVGETQYF. CDR3 DNA sequence: TGTGCCAGCAGCTTGGCGACAGTTGGAGAGACCCAGTACTTC. The rearrangement links TRBV5-4 to TRBJ2-5; D might be TRBD1 (5 bases). The CDR3 sequence is 14 residues long. Trimming stripped 0 bases from V and 4 bases from J, with 10 bases between. Germline V gene data show CDR1 as SGHNT and CDR2 as YYREEE (reference sequence).

This clone has more than one count but fewer than ten. The V and J genes are TRBV6-1 and TRBJ1-6; D is unresolved. V lost 2 bases and J lost 7, with 12 bases in between. This CDR3 comprises 15 residues. Germline V lookup: CDR1 MNHNS, CDR2 SASEGT. The CDR3 region has the DNA TGTGCCAGCAGTGAATTTGGCAGGTCGAATTCACCCCTCCACTTT. Protein: CASSEFGRSNSPLHF.

This clone was seen only a few times. The chain recombines TRBV13 with TRBJ2-3, with D unclear. CDR1 PRHDT and CDR2 FYEKMQ come from the germline V gene (reference sequence). Trimming left V 5 bases short and J 2 bases short, with 14 bases between. The CDR3 contains 15 residues. In nucleotides, the CDR3 is TGTGCCAGCAGCCCACCCCGGAGCTTCACAGATACGCAGTATTTT. It yields the protein CASSPPRSFTDTQYF.

A note on this clone: Sequence at one end of the junction differs from germline and may be a read error. V gene TRBV4-1 combines with J gene TRBJ2-3; the D gene is possibly TRBD1 (7 bases). This CDR3 has 17 amino acids. In germline, CDR1 is MGHRA, CDR2 YSYEKL. The CDR3 DNA follows: TGCGCCAGCAGTGAGACGGGGGCAGGGGGAAGCACAGATGCGCAGTATTTT. Protein sequence: CASSETGAGGSTDAQYF.

This clone was detected only a few times. The CDR3 region is CASSPRSRGPNEQFF. The DNA of the CDR3 is TGTGCCAGTAGTCCTCGGAGCAGGGGCCCCAATGAGCAGTTCTTC. This chain connects TRBV19 to TRBJ2-1, with D maybe TRBD1 (6 bases). Trimming removed 5 bases at V and 6 bases at J, with 17 bases between. CDR1 LNHDA and CDR2 SQIVND come from the germline V gene (reference sequence). This CDR3 region has 15 residues.

This clone has a handful of counts. The rearrangement joins TRBV6-5 to TRBJ1-5; TRBD1 agrees at 10 bases. Germline V CDR1 and CDR2: MNHEY, SVGAGI. V was clipped by 6 bases and J by 6 bases; unmatched bases: 5. The CDR3 loop spans 14 amino acids. The CDR3 is CASSRDRGGQPQHF. The DNA for the CDR3 is TGTGCCAGCAGCCGGGACAGGGGAGGTCAGCCCCAGCATTTT.

V usage is TRBV29-1 and J usage is TRBJ1-1; 7 bases fit TRBD1. Per the germline V gene, CDR1 is SQVTM and CDR2 is ANQGSEA. The CDR3 covers 15 residues. J gave up 1 base and V 4 bases, and 9 bases lay outside the gene matches. The CDR3 region is CSVVQGHRGNTEAFF. CDR3 bases: TGCAGCGTTGTACAGGGGCATCGGGGGAACACTGAAGCTTTCTTT.

The chain has TRBV11-1 and TRBJ2-7; D gene ambiguous. The CDR3 totals 13 residues. Germline-derived CDR1 and CDR2 are SGHAT and FQDESV (reference sequence). Trimming shortened V by 5 bases and J by 0 bases, and 8 bases separated the two germline ends. Written as DNA, the CDR3 is TGTGCCAGCAGCGAGACACACTCCTACGAGCAGTACTTC. The encoded protein is CASSETHSYEQYF.

V and J are TRBV11-2 and TRBJ1-4; 8 nucleotides align to TRBD1. The length of the CDR3 is 15 residues. CDR1 is SGHAT, CDR2 FQNNGV, per germline. V shed 5 bases, J shed 5 bases, and the junction held 7 bases outside the gene matches. The CDR3, as DNA: TGTGCCAGCAGCGGTTCCGGGACAGGAAATGAAAAACTGTTTTTT. It encodes CASSGSGTGNEKLFF.

J is TRBJ2-2 and V is TRBV5-1, with D tentatively TRBD2 (5 bases). Trimming stripped 4 bases from V and 3 bases from J, with 13 bases between. This CDR3 comprises 15 residues. CDR1 SGHRS and CDR2 YFSETQ come from the germline V gene. CDR3 bases: TGCGCCAGCAGCCCCAATGGGGAGCACACCGGGGAGCTGTTTTTT. The encoded protein is CASSPNGEHTGELFF.

A few counts support this clone. The chain combines TRBV4-2 with TRBJ2-5; D is perhaps TRBD2 (5 bases). CDR1 and CDR2 from the germline V gene are LGHNA and YNFKEQ. V was trimmed by 0 bases and J by 2 bases, leaving 10 bases between them. This CDR3 is built from 15 residues. CDR3 protein: CASSQDWTGQETQYF. The DNA for the CDR3 is TGTGCCAGCAGCCAAGATTGGACGGGGCAAGAGACCCAGTACTTC.

This clone was observed a handful of times. The V and J genes are TRBV28 and TRBJ1-2; perhaps TRBD1 as D (6 bases). Between the trimmed V and J ends, which lost 2 bases and 2 bases, there was a span of 12 bases. There are 15 residues in the CDR3. CDR1 is MDHEN and CDR2 is SYDVKM in the germline V gene. The CDR3, as DNA: TGTGCCAGCAGTTTAGGGGGCGCAGGAAACTATGGCTACACCTTC. Protein product: CASSLGGAGNYGYTF.

The V gene is TRBV10-3, the J gene TRBJ2-5; 7 bases are shared with TRBD2. This CDR3 spans 15 amino acids. Germline CDR1 reads ENHRY; CDR2 reads SYGVKD. V trimming: 1 base; J trimming: 4 bases; junction bases outside the gene matches: 6. This CDR3 is CAISELGGRGETQYF. CDR3 DNA sequence: TGTGCCATCAGTGAGTTGGGCGGGAGAGGAGAGACCCAGTACTTC.

This clone was observed a few times. This sequence joins TRBV7-2 and TRBJ1-4; 8 bases agree with TRBD1. CDR1 is SGHTA, CDR2 FQGNSA, per germline. This CDR3 has 16 amino acids. Trimming removed 5 bases from V and 5 bases from J; junction bases left unmatched: 10. The CDR3 coding sequence is TGTGCCAGCAGCCCGCGTGCGCGACAGGGGAATGAAAAACTGTTTTTT. Translation gives CASSPRARQGNEKLFF.